The source of this TCR beta chain is a study of T-cell memory formation after mild COVID-19. Across the whole study: Largely donor-specific TCR clusters were found.

The J segment lost 5 bases and the V segment lost 2 bases, leaving 12 bases of the junction unmatched. Per germline, CDR1 MNHNY and CDR2 SVGAGI (reference sequence). CDR3 size: 17 residues. Whole-study results and caveats: CD8+ contracting clones occupied EMRA, while CD4+ ones occupied mainly CM and EM. Some clones that responded turned up in pre-infection memory, which suggests that cross-reactive memory joined in.

This clonotype was detected only a few times. Its antigen is not known. 5'RACE primed from the constant segment yielded TCR alpha and TCR beta cDNA libraries bearing sample barcodes and UMIs. TCRdb redid the calling of the 5' RACE reads with MiXCR, one entry per CDR3 protein. The sample lists about 560,000 distinct CDR3 sequences; roughly 21% were seen once. The sequenced sample was PBMCs or a T cell subset sorted from them (not recorded which). This clonotype was obtained from an adult woman who had mild COVID-19 (a few samples of this study predate the infection). Cell type and time point are not known. The V gene is TRBV6-6, the J gene TRBJ1-1; 9 positions match TRBD1. CDR3 DNA sequence: TGTGCCAGCAGTTACGGCTGGGGACAGGGTTCGTGGACTGAAGCTTTCTTT. Encoded protein: CASSYGWGQGSWTEAFF.